Shown below are 29 T cell receptor beta chains from a single sample sequenced in a study of T cell responses to AZD1222 COVID-19 vaccine. Using immunoSEQ multiplex PCR, the repertoire was profiled, and TCRdb retains in-frame clones only, with some absent. This listing includes over 120,000 clones. Sequencing was performed on peripheral blood. These receptors originate from an adult in good health.

CDR3 sequence reads: CAWSTDGGGGEQFF. DNA of the CDR3: TGTGCCTGGAGTACTGATGGCGGGGGGGGTGAGCAGTTCTTC. This sequence joins TRBV30 and TRBJ2-1; 9 nucleotides align to TRBD2. After removal of 2 bases from V and 9 bases from J, the junction contained 8 bases not matched to a gene. The CDR3 runs 14 residues. In germline, CDR1 is GTSNPN, CDR2 SVGIG (reference sequence).

The rearrangement joins TRBV12-3 or TRBV12-4 to TRBJ2-1; no clear D gene. This CDR3 has 12 residues. The ends were cut back, 3 bases at V and 15 bases at J, with 15 bases in the middle. This CDR3 reads CASSFVRPTRFF. The CDR3 DNA reads TGTGCCAGCAGTTTTGTCAGGCCAACAAGGTTCTTC.

The chain couples TRBV5-4 to TRBJ1-1; D is unresolved. V was cut by 3 bases and J by 11 bases, with 17 bases left in between. CDR3 length: 13 residues. Germline V gives CDR1 SGHNT, CDR2 YYREEE (reference sequence). The CDR3 sequence: CASSSVGLGRAFF. In nucleotides, the CDR3 is TGTGCCAGCAGCTCGGTCGGACTAGGAAGGGCTTTCTTT.

The CDR3 DNA follows: TGCGCCAGCAGCCATGCCGACAGGGTGCGGGGCTACACCTTC. Translated, it gives CASSHADRVRGYTF. The gene calls are TRBV4-1 and TRBJ1-2; TRBD1 agrees at 7 bases. The CDR3 loop spans 14 amino acids. Trimming at V came to 3 bases and at J to 8 bases, leaving 9 bases not matched to a gene. Germline V CDR1 and CDR2: MGHRA, YSYEKL.

The V call is TRBV5-4, the J call TRBJ2-3, with TRBD1 matching over 7 bases. Germline V gene lookup returns CDR1 SGHNT and CDR2 YYREEE (reference sequence). The CDR3 loop spans 13 amino acids. With V trimmed by 6 bases and J by 1 base, 2 bases remained unmatched. The CDR3, as DNA: TGTGCCAGCATAGGGACAGGCACAGATACGCAGTATTTT. As protein: CASIGTGTDTQYF.

The chain employs TRBV30 and TRBJ1-5; 10 positions agree with TRBD1. Germline CDR1 and CDR2: GTSNPN and SVGIG (reference sequence). CDR3 size: 14 residues. J was trimmed by 2 bases and V by 8 bases; bases with no gene match: 6. This CDR3 is CALSGTGGNQPQHF. For the CDR3, the DNA is TGTGCCCTTTCCGGGACAGGGGGCAATCAGCCCCAGCATTTT.

The chain is built from TRBV6-5 and TRBJ1-1; 10 bases agree with TRBD1. This CDR3 region has 12 residues. Trimming cost V 5 bases and J 11 bases; bases outside gene matches: 5. From germline, CDR1 is MNHEY and CDR2 SVGAGI. CDR3 coding DNA: TGTGCCAGCAGTAGACAGGGGGCAAGGGCTTTCTTT. It encodes CASSRQGARAFF.

The CDR3 spells CAWSPTGTDTQYF. In nucleotides, the CDR3 is TGTGCCTGGAGTCCTACAGGCACAGATACGCAGTATTTT. The rearrangement links TRBV30 to TRBJ2-3; no firm D call. V was cut by 2 bases and J by 1 base, with 7 bases left in between. The CDR3 is 13 residues long. Per the germline V gene, CDR1 is GTSNPN and CDR2 is SVGIG (reference sequence).

The genes are TRBV7-2 and TRBJ1-2, with 8 nucleotides matching TRBD1. The germline V gene encodes CDR1 SGHTA and CDR2 FQGNSA. V was clipped by 0 bases and J by 4 bases; unmatched bases: 1. The CDR3 runs 14 residues. DNA for the CDR3: TGTGCCAGCAGCTTAGCGGGGACAGGCTATGGCTACACCTTC. It codes for CASSLAGTGYGYTF.

The gene calls are TRBV18 and TRBJ1-3, with D maybe TRBD1 (5 bases). Trimming stripped 2 bases from V and 2 bases from J, with 10 bases between. Looked up from germline, CDR1 is KGHSH and CDR2 is LQKENI. The CDR3 contains 15 residues. CDR3 nucleotides: TGTGCCAGCTCACCAGGGTCAGGGACTGGAAACACCATATATTTT. As protein: CASSPGSGTGNTIYF.

J is TRBJ1-1 and V is TRBV10-2, with D perhaps matching TRBD1 (5 bases). CDR3 length: 15 amino acids. The ends were cut back, 0 bases at V and 4 bases at J, with 12 bases in the middle. The V gene's germline CDR1 is WSHSY and CDR2 SAAADI. The CDR3 protein is CASSESRLGTTEAFF. CDR3 DNA: TGCGCCAGCAGTGAGTCGAGACTGGGGACCACTGAAGCTTTCTTT.

The CDR3 sequence is CASKGGSGGYTF. CDR3 sequence (DNA): TGTGCCAGCAAGGGAGGCTCGGGAGGCTACACCTTC. The chain has TRBV6-5 and TRBJ1-2, with unresolved D. CDR1 and CDR2 from the germline V gene are MNHEY and SVGAGI. This CDR3 has 12 amino acids. Trimming stripped 7 bases from V and 8 bases from J, with 14 bases between.

The V and J genes are TRBV27 and TRBJ2-7; D gene uncertain. V dropped 6 bases and J dropped 9 bases, with 18 bases sitting between them. The length of the CDR3 is 13 residues. Germline V lookup: CDR1 MNHEY, CDR2 SMNVEV (reference sequence). For the CDR3, the DNA is TGTGCCAGCAGAGAAAACCCGTGGATGAGGCAGTACTTC. This codes for CASRENPWMRQYF.

V is TRBV30 and J is TRBJ2-6, with D perhaps TRBD1 or TRBD2 (5 bases each). From germline, CDR1 is GTSNPN and CDR2 SVGIG (reference sequence). The CDR3 is 15 amino acids. V was pared by 4 bases and J by 2 bases, with 12 bases between. As DNA, the CDR3 is TGTGCCTGGACCTTAAGAGGGGCTGGGGCCAACGTCCTGACTTTC. Translation: CAWTLRGAGANVLTF.

The chain combines TRBV4-1 with TRBJ2-3; D is possibly TRBD1 or TRBD2 (6 bases each). Germline V lookup: CDR1 MGHRA, CDR2 YSYEKL. The CDR3 contains 15 residues. V lost 1 base, J lost 6 bases, and 14 bases lay in between. CDR3 sequence reads: CASSQGLGGADTQYF. The CDR3 region has the DNA TGCGCCAGCAGCCAAGGTCTCGGGGGCGCGGATACGCAGTATTTT.

V is TRBV5-4 and J is TRBJ2-7; 8 positions match TRBD1. The germline V gene has CDR1 SGHNT and CDR2 YYREEE (reference sequence). This CDR3 is built from 15 residues. J gave up 6 bases and V 3 bases, and 11 bases lay outside the gene matches. CDR3 sequence (DNA): TGTGCCAGCAGCTCGTCGTGGGCAGGGGGCGCCGAGCAGTACTTC. Protein: CASSSSWAGGAEQYF.

The genes are TRBV19 and TRBJ2-3; TRBD2 aligns across 9 bases. In germline, CDR1 is LNHDA, CDR2 SQIVND (reference sequence). V was pared by 4 bases and J by 5 bases, with 4 bases of the junction left unmatched. The CDR3 runs to 14 residues. Here the CDR3 DNA reads TGTGCCAGTAGTACGGGACTAGCAAAAGATACGCAGTATTTT. Its protein is CASSTGLAKDTQYF.

The chain employs TRBV19 and TRBJ2-2; perhaps TRBD2 as D (6 bases). Germline V gene sequence: CDR1 LNHDA, CDR2 SQIVND (reference sequence). This CDR3 has 15 amino acids. The V end lost 6 bases, the J end lost 0 bases, and 11 bases lay between the germline ends. This CDR3 is CASRRRGANTGELFF. CDR3 nucleotides: TGTGCCAGTAGGAGGAGGGGTGCGAACACCGGGGAGCTGTTTTTT.

V and J are TRBV11-1 and TRBJ1-6, with D perhaps TRBD1 (5 bases). The CDR3 length is 15 residues. The germline V gene encodes CDR1 SGHAT and CDR2 FQDESV (reference sequence). V lost 5 bases, J lost 4 bases, and 12 bases lay in between. The CDR3 loop reads CASSPGAEYNSPLHF. CDR3 coding DNA: TGTGCCAGCAGCCCTGGGGCAGAATATAATTCACCCCTCCACTTT.

The chain links TRBV7-3 to TRBJ2-3; D is perhaps TRBD1 (6 bases). The CDR3 loop spans 14 amino acids. The germline V gene encodes CDR1 SGHTA and CDR2 FQGTGA. Trimming removed 5 bases at V and 0 bases at J, with 9 bases between. CDR3 bases: TGTGCCAGCAGCCCGGACAGTAGCACAGATACGCAGTATTTT. Protein product: CASSPDSSTDTQYF.

The V and J genes are TRBV12-3 or TRBV12-4 and TRBJ1-2, with TRBD1 as a possible D gene (6 bases). The CDR3 contains 13 residues. V was cut by 4 bases and J by 3 bases, with 9 bases left in between. The CDR3 nucleotides read TGTGCCAGCAGTTGGAGGGGGGACTATGGCTACACCTTC. Protein product: CASSWRGDYGYTF.

V and J are TRBV11-3 and TRBJ2-3, with TRBD2 matching over 11 bases. Germline V lookup: CDR1 SGHNT, CDR2 YENEEA. This CDR3 is built from 18 residues. Trimming at V came to 0 bases and at J to 6 bases, leaving 11 bases not matched to a gene. CDR3 loop: CASSLDGTSGGPWDTQYF. CDR3 coding DNA: TGTGCCAGCAGCTTAGATGGCACTAGCGGGGGTCCCTGGGATACGCAGTATTTT. Combining the CDR3 with reference TRBV11-3 and TRBJ2-3 gives the whole variable domain EAGVVQSPRYKIIEKKQPVAFWCNPISGHNTLYWYLQNLGQGPELLIRYENEEAVDDSQLPKDRFSAERLKGVDSTLKIQPAELGDSAVYLCASSLDGTSGGPWDTQYFGPGTRLTVL.

The V gene is TRBV11-2, the J gene TRBJ2-2; D is unresolved. With 3 bases removed from V and 5 bases from J, the gap between germline ends came to 10 bases. Germline loops: CDR1 SGHAT, CDR2 FQNNGV. The CDR3 spans 14 residues. The CDR3, as DNA: TGTGCCAGCAGCTTTGGCTTCTCGACCGGGGAGCTGTTTTTT. Protein sequence: CASSFGFSTGELFF.

The V gene is TRBV7-9, the J gene TRBJ1-1; D possibly corresponds to TRBD1 (6 bases). Germline V gene sequence: CDR1 SEHNR, CDR2 FQNEAQ (reference sequence). This CDR3 is 15 amino acids long. Trimming removed 5 bases at V and 0 bases at J, with 13 bases between. The CDR3 DNA is TGTGCCAGCAGCGCTCGGACAGCCTTGAACACTGAAGCTTTCTTT. Its translation is CASSARTALNTEAFF.

This rearrangement joins TRBV19 to TRBJ2-1; D is possibly TRBD1 or TRBD2 (5 bases each). V was clipped by 8 bases and J by 3 bases, with 11 bases between them. The CDR3 has 13 amino acids. Germline CDR1 is LNHDA and CDR2 is SQIVND (reference sequence). CDR3 in amino acids: CASSEGRYNEQFF. For the CDR3, the DNA is TGTGCCAGTTCAGAGGGACGCTACAATGAGCAGTTCTTC.

The chain is built from TRBV30 and TRBJ1-2; maybe TRBD1 (6 bases). The germline V gene has CDR1 GTSNPN and CDR2 SVGIG (reference sequence). This CDR3 region has 13 residues. The V and J ends lost 0 bases and 7 bases respectively, with 12 bases between them. The DNA of the CDR3 is TGTGCCTGGAGTGTACAGGGCGCGCTTGGCTACACCTTC. It yields the protein CAWSVQGALGYTF.

This chain links TRBV9 with TRBJ2-1, with D possibly TRBD1 on 5 matching bases. The CDR3 totals 16 residues. The V end lost 0 bases, the J end lost 4 bases, and 14 bases lay between the germline ends. Germline CDR1 SGDLS, CDR2 YYNGEE. CDR3 sequence reads: CASSVAVQGSYNEQFF. CDR3 nucleotides: TGTGCCAGCAGCGTAGCGGTTCAGGGCTCTTACAATGAGCAGTTCTTC.

The chain couples TRBV6-5 to TRBJ2-1; D might be TRBD2 (5 bases). The CDR3 is 16 amino acids. The germline V gene has CDR1 MNHEY and CDR2 SVGAGI. Trimming took off 2 bases at V and 2 bases at J, with 13 bases between the two ends. The CDR3 DNA is TGTGCCAGCAGTTACACCGGAGGCCGAACCTACAATGAGCAGTTCTTC. This translates into CASSYTGGRTYNEQFF.

The chain has TRBV19 and TRBJ1-2, with a tentative D call TRBD1 (6 bases). This CDR3 has 12 residues. The germline V and J ends were trimmed by 6 bases and 7 bases, with 12 bases remaining between them. Germline V gene sequence: CDR1 LNHDA, CDR2 SQIVND (reference sequence). CDR3 residues: CASSLQGSGYTF. The CDR3 coding sequence is TGTGCCAGTAGCTTACAGGGTTCTGGCTACACCTTC.